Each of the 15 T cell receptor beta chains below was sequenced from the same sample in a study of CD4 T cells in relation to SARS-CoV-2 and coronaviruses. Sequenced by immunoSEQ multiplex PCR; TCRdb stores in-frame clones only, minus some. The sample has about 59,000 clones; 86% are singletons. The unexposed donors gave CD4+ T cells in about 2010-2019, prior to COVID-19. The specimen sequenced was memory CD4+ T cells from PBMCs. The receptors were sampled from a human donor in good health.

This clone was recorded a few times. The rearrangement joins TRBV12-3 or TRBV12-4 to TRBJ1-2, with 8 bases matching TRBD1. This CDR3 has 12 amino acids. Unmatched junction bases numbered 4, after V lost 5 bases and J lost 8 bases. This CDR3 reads CASSPGGEGYTF. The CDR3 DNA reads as TGTGCCAGCAGTCCAGGGGGCGAGGGCTACACCTTC.

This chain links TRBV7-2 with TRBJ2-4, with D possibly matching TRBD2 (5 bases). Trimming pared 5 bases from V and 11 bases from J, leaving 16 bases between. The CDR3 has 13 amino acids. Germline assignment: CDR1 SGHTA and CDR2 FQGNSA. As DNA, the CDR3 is TGTGCCAGCAGCGCAGGATTTCAGGAGGTTCAGTACTTC. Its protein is CASSAGFQEVQYF.

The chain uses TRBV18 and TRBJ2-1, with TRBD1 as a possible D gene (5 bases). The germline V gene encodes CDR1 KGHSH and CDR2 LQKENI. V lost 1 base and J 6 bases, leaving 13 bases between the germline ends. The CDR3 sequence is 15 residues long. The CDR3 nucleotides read TGTGCCAGCTCACCACTTGCAGGGCCGGGCAATGAGCAGTTCTTC. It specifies CASSPLAGPGNEQFF.

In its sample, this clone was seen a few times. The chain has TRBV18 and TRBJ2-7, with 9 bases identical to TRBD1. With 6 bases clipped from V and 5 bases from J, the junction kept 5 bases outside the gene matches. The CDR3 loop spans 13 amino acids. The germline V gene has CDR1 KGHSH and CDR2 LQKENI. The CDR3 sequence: CASSHGQGNEQYF. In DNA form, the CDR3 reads TGTGCCAGCTCCCACGGACAGGGGAACGAGCAGTACTTC.

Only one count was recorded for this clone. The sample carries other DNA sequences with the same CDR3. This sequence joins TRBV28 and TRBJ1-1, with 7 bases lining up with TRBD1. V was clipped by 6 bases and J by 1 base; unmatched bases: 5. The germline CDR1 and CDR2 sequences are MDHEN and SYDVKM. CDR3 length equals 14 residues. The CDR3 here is CASSPGQPNTEAFF. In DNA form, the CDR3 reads TGTGCCAGCAGCCCGGGACAGCCGAACACTGAAGCTTTCTTT.

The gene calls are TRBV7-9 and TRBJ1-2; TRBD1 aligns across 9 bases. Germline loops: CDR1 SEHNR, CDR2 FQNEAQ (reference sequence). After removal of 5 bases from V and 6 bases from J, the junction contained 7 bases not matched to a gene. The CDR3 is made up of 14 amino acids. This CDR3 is CASSPPGTGNGYTF. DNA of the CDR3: TGTGCCAGCAGCCCGCCCGGGACAGGGAATGGCTACACCTTC.

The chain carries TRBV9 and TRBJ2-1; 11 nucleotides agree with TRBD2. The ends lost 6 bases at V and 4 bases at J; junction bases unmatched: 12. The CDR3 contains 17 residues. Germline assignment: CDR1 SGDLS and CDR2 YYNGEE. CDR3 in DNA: TGTGCCAGCACTCCACACACCGGGACTAGCGGATACAATGAGCAGTTCTTC. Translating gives CASTPHTGTSGYNEQFF.

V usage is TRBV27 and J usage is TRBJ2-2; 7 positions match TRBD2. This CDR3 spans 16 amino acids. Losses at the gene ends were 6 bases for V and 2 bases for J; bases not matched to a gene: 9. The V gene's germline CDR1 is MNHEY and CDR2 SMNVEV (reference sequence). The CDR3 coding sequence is TGTGCCAGCAGCCGGGGCGGGACTATTAACACCGGGGAGCTGTTTTTT. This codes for CASSRGGTINTGELFF.

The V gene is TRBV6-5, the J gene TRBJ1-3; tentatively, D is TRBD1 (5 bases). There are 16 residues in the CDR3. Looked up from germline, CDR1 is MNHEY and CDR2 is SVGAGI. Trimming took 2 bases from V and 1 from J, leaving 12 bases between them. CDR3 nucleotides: TGTGCCAGCAGTTACGAGGCAGGGCTGTCTGGAAACACCATATATTTT. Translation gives CASSYEAGLSGNTIYF.

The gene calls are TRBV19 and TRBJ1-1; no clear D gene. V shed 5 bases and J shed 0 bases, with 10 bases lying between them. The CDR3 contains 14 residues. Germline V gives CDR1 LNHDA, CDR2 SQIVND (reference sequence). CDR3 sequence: CASSPTRMNTEAFF. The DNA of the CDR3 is TGTGCCAGTAGTCCCACACGTATGAACACTGAAGCTTTCTTT.

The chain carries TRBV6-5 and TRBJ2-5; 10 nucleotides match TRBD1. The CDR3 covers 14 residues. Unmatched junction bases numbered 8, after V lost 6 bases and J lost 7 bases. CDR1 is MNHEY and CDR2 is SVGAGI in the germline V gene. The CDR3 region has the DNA TGTGCCAGCAGGTGGACAGGGGGAGGTGGGACCCAGTACTTC. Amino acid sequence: CASRWTGGGGTQYF.

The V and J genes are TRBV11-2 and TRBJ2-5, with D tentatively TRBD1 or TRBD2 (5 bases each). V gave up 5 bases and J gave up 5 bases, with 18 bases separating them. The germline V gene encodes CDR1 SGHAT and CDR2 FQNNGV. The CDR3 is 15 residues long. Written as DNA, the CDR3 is TGTGCCAGCAGCCACCGGGGACGGCTTGTGGAGACCCAGTACTTC. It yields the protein CASSHRGRLVETQYF.

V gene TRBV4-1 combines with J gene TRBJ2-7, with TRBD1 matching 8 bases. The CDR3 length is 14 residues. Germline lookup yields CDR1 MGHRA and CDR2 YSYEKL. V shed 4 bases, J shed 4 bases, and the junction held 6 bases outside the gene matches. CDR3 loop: CASSLGQGTYEQYF. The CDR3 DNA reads TGCGCCAGCAGCCTCGGACAGGGTACATACGAGCAGTACTTC.

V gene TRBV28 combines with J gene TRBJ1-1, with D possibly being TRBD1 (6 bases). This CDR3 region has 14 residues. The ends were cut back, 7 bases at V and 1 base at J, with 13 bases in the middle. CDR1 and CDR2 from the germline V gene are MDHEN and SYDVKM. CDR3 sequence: CASKVHRANTEAFF. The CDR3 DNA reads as TGTGCCAGCAAAGTACACAGGGCGAACACTGAAGCTTTCTTT.

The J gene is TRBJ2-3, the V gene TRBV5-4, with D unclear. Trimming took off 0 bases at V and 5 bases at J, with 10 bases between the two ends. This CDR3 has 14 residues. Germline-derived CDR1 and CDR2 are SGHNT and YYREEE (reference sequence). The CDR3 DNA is TGTGCCAGCAGCTTGGCCCAAAGGGTAGATACGCAGTATTTT. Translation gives CASSLAQRVDTQYF.